This passage covers 5 T cell receptor beta chains from one sample sequenced in a study of OX40 agonist ivuxolimab in advanced cancers. TCRdb keeps only in-frame clones here, not all; method: immunoSEQ multiplex PCR. The table lists tens of thousands of clones, 80% to 95% of them singletons. The sample in question was CD4+ or CD8+ T cells sorted from blood, obtained in a trial of the OX40 agonist ivuxolimab. The origin of the receptors is an adult with an advanced solid tumor such as melanoma, head and neck, liver or kidney cancer.

The chain is built from TRBV6-6 and TRBJ2-7; 8 positions match TRBD1. V lost 7 bases and J lost 2; bases outside the gene matches: 4. The germline gives CDR1 MNHNY, CDR2 SVGAGI (reference sequence). The CDR3 contains 13 residues. CDR3 bases: TGTGCCAGCACCCGGGACAGGCCCTACGAGCAGTACTTC. Its protein product is CASTRDRPYEQYF.

The chain employs TRBV2 and TRBJ2-2, with TRBD2 identical over 7 bases. The CDR3 extends over 15 amino acids. The germline gives CDR1 SNHLY, CDR2 FYNNEI. V lost 4 bases, J lost 1 base, and 3 bases stayed unmatched. The CDR3 loop reads CASSVGGRNTGELFF. CDR3 nucleotide sequence: TGTGCCAGCAGTGTAGGCGGGAGGAACACCGGGGAGCTGTTTTTT.

The chain has TRBV9 and TRBJ2-1, with 7 bases matching TRBD2. The CDR3 has 15 residues. Germline CDR1 is SGDLS and CDR2 is YYNGEE. The trim removed 0 bases at V and 2 bases at J, leaving 2 bases unmatched. CDR3 DNA: TGTGCCAGCAGCGTAGAAGCGGGAACCTACAATGAGCAGTTCTTC. Its translation: CASSVEAGTYNEQFF.

The gene calls are TRBV7-9 and TRBJ2-1; possible D gene TRBD2, 6 bases. V gave up 3 bases and J gave up 6 bases, with 24 bases separating them. The length of the CDR3 is 18 residues. Germline values: CDR1 SEHNR, CDR2 FQNEAQ (reference sequence). The CDR3 DNA sequence: TGTGCCAGCAGCTTTCCGGGAGTGTTGCCTAAGTTTAGCAATGAGCAGTTCTTC. It encodes CASSFPGVLPKFSNEQFF.

V is TRBV6-6 and J is TRBJ2-1; D not certain. The germline V gene has CDR1 MNHNY and CDR2 SVGAGI (reference sequence). The CDR3 extends over 13 amino acids. V lost 3 bases and J 6 bases, leaving 9 bases between the germline ends. CDR3 coding DNA: TGTGCCAGCAGTTATCAGTTCCGCAATGAGCAGTTCTTC. Protein sequence: CASSYQFRNEQFF.